This T cell receptor beta chain was sequenced for a study of cytomegalovirus exposure and HLA in healthy donors. Study information: In terms of ancestry, the Caucasian-associated cluster contained roughly 80% of the 300 to 400 genotyped donors.

Overall study results and limits: In a later analysis, at a false discovery rate of 0.05, 17,000 or so TCR beta sequences matched HLA alleles. Reportedly, diagnosis of cytomegalovirus status by the classifier showed high specificity and sensitivity.

The PCR used 60 Vbeta and 13 Jbeta primers. Data came from immunoSEQ multiplex PCR; TCRdb stores just in-frame clones and leaves some out. The sample shows 150,000 to 250,000 clones, roughly four fifths of them seen only once. With regard to this clone: Its cognate antigen is unknown.

This clonotype was obtained from a man under 40 in good health and CMV-seronegative. Material: PBMCs.

The DNA for the CDR3 is TGTGCCAGCAGCCTAGACGGACTAGCGGGAACTCCGGGGGAGCTGTTTTTT. Protein: CASSLDGLAGTPGELFF. The chain employs TRBV5-6 and TRBJ2-2, with TRBD2 matching 12 bases. Per the germline V gene, CDR1 is SGHDT and CDR2 is YYEEEE. V shed 4 bases, J shed 8 bases, and the junction held 12 bases outside the gene matches. The CDR3 runs 17 residues.